Sequencing of this TCR beta chain was carried out in a study of neurological immune-mediated disorders. Study results and caveats: Multiple sclerosis patients had less TCR clonal expansion than even healthy controls, unlike HTLV-1-associated myelopathy. None of the CDR3 amino acid sequences in expanded clones turned up in more than one subject, which points to private repertoires in all groups.

The V gene lost 0 bases and the J gene lost 7 bases, with 7 bases spanning the gap. The CDR3 contains 13 residues. The V gene's germline CDR1 is MNHEY and CDR2 SVGAGI. TCRdb recomputed calls from the 5' RACE reads with MiXCR, one row per CDR3 protein. The profile covers about 43,000 distinct CDR3 sequences, with roughly 13% appearing a single time and roughly 1.2% taken by the ten largest. At least ten counts were recorded for this clonotype. Its antigen is unidentified. Sequenced: PBMCs. This sequence was found in a female donor in good health. J is TRBJ2-4 and V is TRBV6-5; no clear D gene. Here the CDR3 DNA reads TGTGCCAGCAGTTACTCTAAGGATAACATTCAGTACTTC. Translating it yields CASSYSKDNIQYF.